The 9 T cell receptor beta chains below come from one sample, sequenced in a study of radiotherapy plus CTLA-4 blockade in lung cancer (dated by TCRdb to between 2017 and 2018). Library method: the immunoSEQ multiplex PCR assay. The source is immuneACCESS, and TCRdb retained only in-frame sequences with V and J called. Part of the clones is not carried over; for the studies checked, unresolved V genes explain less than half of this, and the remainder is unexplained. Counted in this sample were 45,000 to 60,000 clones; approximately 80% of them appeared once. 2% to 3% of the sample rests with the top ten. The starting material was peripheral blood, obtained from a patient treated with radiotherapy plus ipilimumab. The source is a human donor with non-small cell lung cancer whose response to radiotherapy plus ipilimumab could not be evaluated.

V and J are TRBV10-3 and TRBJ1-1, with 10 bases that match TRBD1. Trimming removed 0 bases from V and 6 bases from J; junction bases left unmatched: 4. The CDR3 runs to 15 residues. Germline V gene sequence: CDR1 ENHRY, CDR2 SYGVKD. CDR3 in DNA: TGTGCCATCAGTGAGTCGGGGACAGGGGAGGCTGAAGCTTTCTTT. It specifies CAISESGTGEAEAFF.

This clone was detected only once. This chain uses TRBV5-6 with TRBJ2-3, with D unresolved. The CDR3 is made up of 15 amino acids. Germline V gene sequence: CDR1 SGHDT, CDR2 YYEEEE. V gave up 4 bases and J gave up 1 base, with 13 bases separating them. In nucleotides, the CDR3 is TGTGCCAGCAGCGGCCCGGGTCGCGGCACAGATACGCAGTATTTT. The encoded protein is CASSGPGRGTDTQYF.

The CDR3 sequence: CACAPGHISYNEQFF. CDR3 sequence (DNA): TGTGCCTGTGCGCCGGGACACATCTCCTACAATGAGCAGTTCTTC. The chain links TRBV19 to TRBJ2-1, with D maybe TRBD1 (6 bases). The germline V gene encodes CDR1 LNHDA and CDR2 SQIVND (reference sequence). V was shortened by 11 bases and J by 0 bases, with 17 bases between the two germline ends. The length of the CDR3 is 15 residues.

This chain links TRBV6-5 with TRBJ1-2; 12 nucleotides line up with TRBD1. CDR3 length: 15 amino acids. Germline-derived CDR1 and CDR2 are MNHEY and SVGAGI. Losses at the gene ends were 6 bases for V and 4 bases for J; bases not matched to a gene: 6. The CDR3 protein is CASSRDRGLFYGYTF. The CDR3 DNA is TGTGCCAGCAGCAGGGACAGGGGGCTTTTCTATGGCTACACCTTC.

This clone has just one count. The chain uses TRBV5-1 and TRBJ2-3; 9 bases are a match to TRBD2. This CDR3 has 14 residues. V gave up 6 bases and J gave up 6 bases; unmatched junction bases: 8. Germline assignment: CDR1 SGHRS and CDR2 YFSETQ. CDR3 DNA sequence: TGCGCCAGCAACAACTTAGCGGGAGCGGATACGCAGTATTTT. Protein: CASNNLAGADTQYF.

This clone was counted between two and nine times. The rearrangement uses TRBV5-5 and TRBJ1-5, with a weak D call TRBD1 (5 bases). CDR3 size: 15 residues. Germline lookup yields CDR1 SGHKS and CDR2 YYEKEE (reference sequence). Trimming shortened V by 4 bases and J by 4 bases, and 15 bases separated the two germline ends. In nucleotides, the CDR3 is TGTGCCAGCAGCCCGACGCCGGGGACTAATCAGCCCCAGCATTTT. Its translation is CASSPTPGTNQPQHF.

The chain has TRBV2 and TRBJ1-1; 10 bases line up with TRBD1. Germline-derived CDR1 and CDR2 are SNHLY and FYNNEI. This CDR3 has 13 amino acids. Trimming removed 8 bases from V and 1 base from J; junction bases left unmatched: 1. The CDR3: CASWTGGNTEAFF. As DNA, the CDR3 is TGTGCCAGCTGGACAGGGGGGAACACTGAAGCTTTCTTT.

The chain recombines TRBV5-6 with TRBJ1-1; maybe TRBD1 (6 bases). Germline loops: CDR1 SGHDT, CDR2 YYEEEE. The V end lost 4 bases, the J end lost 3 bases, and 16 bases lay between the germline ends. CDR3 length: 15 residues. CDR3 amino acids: CASSPAGQLYTEAFF. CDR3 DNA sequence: TGTGCCAGCAGCCCCGCCGGACAGTTGTACACTGAAGCTTTCTTT.

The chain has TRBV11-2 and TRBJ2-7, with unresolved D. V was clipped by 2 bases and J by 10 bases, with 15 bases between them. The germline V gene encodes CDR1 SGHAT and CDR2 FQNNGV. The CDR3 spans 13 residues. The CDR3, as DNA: TGTGCCAGCAGCTTAATGAACACCGCTCAACAGTACTTC. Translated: CASSLMNTAQQYF. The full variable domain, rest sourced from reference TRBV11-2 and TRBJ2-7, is EAGVAQSPRYKIIEKRQSVAFWCNPISGHATLYWYQQILGQGPKLLIQFQNNGVVDDSQLPKDRFSAERLKGVDSTLKIQPAKLEDSAVYLCASSLMNTAQQYFGPGTRLTVT.